This note documents a single T cell receptor (beta chain) sequence. Germline loops: CDR1 MNHEY, CDR2 SMNVEV (reference sequence). The CDR3 has 15 amino acids. Trimming took off 5 bases at V and 0 bases at J, with 8 bases between the two ends. The data originate from a study of blood T cell repertoires in COVID-19. Study-wide background: From the United States, Italy and Spain came samples of acute and convalescent COVID-19. Sources were T cells, B-cell-depleted T cells, or PBMCs; the material itself was cDNA or gDNA.

Under the authors' procedure: Amplification of reference gene primers was used by the study to estimate nucleated cell counts. Libraries were prepared by immunoSEQ multiplex PCR; TCRdb keeps only in-frame clonotypes and omits some of them. V and J calls and clone size are as listed in that table; D and trimming were resolved from the DNA. The table records fewer than 300,000 clones, 75% to 90% of them present only once. The origin of this receptor is a woman between 50 and 59 years old with COVID-19, enrolled during active disease. Sequenced input: peripheral blood. This rearrangement joins TRBV27 to TRBJ1-6; tentative D call: TRBD1 (5 bases). The CDR3 DNA is TGTGCCAGCAGTGGGGGGAGCTCCTATAATTCACCCCTCCACTTT. Its protein is CASSGGSSYNSPLHF.